These 32 T cell receptor beta chains originate from one sample sequenced in a study of blood T cell repertoires in COVID-19. Profiled with immunoSEQ multiplex PCR; TCRdb holds only in-frame clones, not every one. The sample yields about 240,000 clones, 87% seen once. The sample was PBMCs or T cells enriched from blood (not recorded which). Receptors originate from a woman in her 30s with acute COVID-19.

The rearrangement uses TRBV30 and TRBJ1-3; 8 bases match TRBD1. This CDR3 contains 14 residues. With 4 bases clipped from V and 2 bases from J, the junction kept 4 bases outside the gene matches. Germline CDR1 and CDR2: GTSNPN and SVGIG (reference sequence). The CDR3 nucleotides are TGTGCCTGGACGGACAGGGAAGCTGGAAACACCATATATTTT. Amino acid sequence: CAWTDREAGNTIYF.

The chain links TRBV5-1 to TRBJ1-1, with 8 positions matching TRBD1. Germline V gene data show CDR1 as SGHRS and CDR2 as YFSETQ. J lost 2 bases, V lost 4 bases, and 4 bases had no gene match. The CDR3 has 14 residues. The CDR3 here is CASSVGQVNTEAFF. The CDR3 coding sequence is TGCGCCAGCAGCGTGGGACAGGTTAACACTGAAGCTTTCTTT.

The chain combines TRBV2 with TRBJ1-5; no reliable D call. CDR1 is SNHLY, CDR2 FYNNEI, per germline. With 7 bases removed from V and 3 bases from J, the gap between germline ends came to 7 bases. This CDR3 has 12 residues. The CDR3 nucleotides read TGTGCCAGCACCTCAGACAATCAGCCCCAGCATTTT. Translation: CASTSDNQPQHF. Combining the CDR3 with reference TRBV2 and TRBJ1-5 gives the whole variable domain EPEVTQTPSHQVTQMGQEVILRCVPISNHLYFYWYRQILGQKVEFLVSFYNNEISEKSEIFDDQFSVERPDGSNFTLKIRSTKLEDSAMYFCASTSDNQPQHFGDGTRLSIL.

About this clone itself: The sample carries other DNA sequences with the same CDR3. The chain joins TRBV4-2 to TRBJ1-2; possibly TRBD1 for D (5 bases). Trimming stripped 1 base from V and 6 bases from J, with 15 bases between. The CDR3 runs 15 residues. Germline-derived CDR1 and CDR2 are LGHNA and YNFKEQ. CDR3 coding DNA: TGTGCCAGCAGCCAAGGAACGGGGGGTGGCGATGGCTACACCTTC. It encodes CASSQGTGGGDGYTF.

Only one count was recorded for this clone. The V and J genes are TRBV5-1 and TRBJ1-2; a possible D gene is TRBD1 (5 bases). The V end lost 4 bases, the J end lost 6 bases, and 22 bases lay between the germline ends. Germline assignment: CDR1 SGHRS and CDR2 YFSETQ. This CDR3 is 16 amino acids long. The CDR3, as DNA: TGCGCCAGCAGCCTGGCTGGGGGGGGGAGGCCCAATGGCTACACCTTC. It translates to CASSLAGGGRPNGYTF.

The chain recombines TRBV11-2 with TRBJ2-7, with D possibly matching TRBD1 (5 bases). Germline CDR1 reads SGHAT; CDR2 reads FQNNGV. CDR3 length: 14 amino acids. V gave up 5 bases and J gave up 5 bases, with 16 bases separating them. CDR3 sequence reads: CASSLRPGIHEQYF. The DNA of the CDR3 is TGTGCCAGCAGCCTCCGGCCAGGGATCCACGAGCAGTACTTC. Together with reference TRBV11-2 and TRBJ2-7, the CDR3 gives the full variable domain: EAGVAQSPRYKIIEKRQSVAFWCNPISGHATLYWYQQILGQGPKLLIQFQNNGVVDDSQLPKDRFSAERLKGVDSTLKIQPAKLEDSAVYLCASSLRPGIHEQYFGPGTRLTVT.

The chain is built from TRBV30 and TRBJ1-1; the D gene is possibly TRBD1 (6 bases). CDR1 GTSNPN and CDR2 SVGIG come from the germline V gene (reference sequence). The CDR3 contains 11 residues. Trimming removed 8 bases from V and 10 bases from J, with 17 bases in between. The CDR3 DNA sequence: TGTGCCCGAGGGCAGGGGCCTGGAGCTTTCTTT. Protein product: CARGQGPGAFF.

The V gene is TRBV5-5, the J gene TRBJ1-6; the D gene is possibly TRBD1 (6 bases). Germline V gene lookup returns CDR1 SGHKS and CDR2 YYEKEE (reference sequence). V was cut by 1 base and J by 7 bases, with 9 bases left in between. This CDR3 has 14 amino acids. CDR3 nucleotides: TGTGCCAGCAGCTTGTCGCAGGGGAATTCACCCCTCCACTTT. Its translation: CASSLSQGNSPLHF.

This chain joins TRBV18 and TRBJ1-6, with unresolved D. Germline V gene lookup returns CDR1 KGHSH and CDR2 LQKENI. This CDR3 spans 16 amino acids. The germline V and J ends were trimmed by 2 bases and 6 bases, with 14 bases remaining between them. CDR3 nucleotide sequence: TGTGCCAGCTCACCAAAACAGACATCTATTAATTCACCCCTCCACTTT. It yields the protein CASSPKQTSINSPLHF.

This chain connects TRBV3-1 (or the pseudogene TRBV3-2) to TRBJ2-1; D not resolved. V lost 4 bases and J 1 base, leaving 17 bases between the germline ends. Germline V CDR1 and CDR2: LGHDT, YNNKEL (reference sequence). The CDR3 length is 17 residues. The CDR3 coding sequence is TGTGCCAGCAGCCCATTCCAGAGGCCGTCGTCCTACAATGAGCAGTTCTTC. Its protein product is CASSPFQRPSSYNEQFF.

The chain recombines TRBV6-1 with TRBJ2-7; the D gene is possibly TRBD2 (5 bases). Germline CDR1 reads MNHNS; CDR2 reads SASEGT. Deletions cut 2 bases from V and 4 bases from J, with 27 bases between. This CDR3 region has 19 residues. CDR3 DNA sequence: TGTGCCAGCAGTGAATATATCGAGGGTGAGGCAGCGAGGCCTTACGAGCAGTACTTC. As protein: CASSEYIEGEAARPYEQYF.

The CDR3 sequence is CASSSNDRQETQYF. DNA for the CDR3: TGCGCCAGCAGCTCGAATGACAGACAAGAGACCCAGTACTTC. V and J are TRBV5-1 and TRBJ2-5, with D possibly being TRBD1 (5 bases). V was trimmed by 3 bases and J by 2 bases, leaving 11 bases between them. This CDR3 is 14 amino acids long. Germline loops: CDR1 SGHRS, CDR2 YFSETQ.

This sequence joins TRBV5-4 and TRBJ1-1; D ambiguous. The CDR3 consists of 12 residues. V lost 0 bases, J lost 8 bases, and 8 bases lay in between. Germline lookup yields CDR1 SGHNT and CDR2 YYREEE (reference sequence). The CDR3 sequence: CASSLDESEAFF. CDR3 nucleotides: TGTGCCAGCAGCTTGGATGAGTCAGAAGCTTTCTTT.

This chain links TRBV9 with TRBJ1-4; no clear D. In germline, CDR1 is SGDLS, CDR2 YYNGEE. CDR3 length: 15 amino acids. V was pared by 0 bases and J by 7 bases, with 13 bases between. The CDR3 is CASSVEAKLGEKLFF. CDR3 nucleotides: TGTGCCAGCAGCGTAGAGGCCAAGCTAGGTGAAAAACTGTTTTTT. The complete variable domain, with remaining parts taken from reference TRBV9 and TRBJ1-4, reads DSGVTQTPKHLITATGQRVTLRCSPRSGDLSVYWYQQSLDQGLQFLIQYYNGEERAKGNILERFSAQQFPDLHSELNLSSLELGDSALYFCASSVEAKLGEKLFFGSGTQLSVL.

The V and J genes are TRBV15 and TRBJ2-3, with D tentatively TRBD2 (6 bases). Trimming shortened V by 1 base and J by 4 bases, and 15 bases separated the two germline ends. Germline V gene lookup returns CDR1 LNHNV and CDR2 YYDKDF (reference sequence). The CDR3 contains 16 residues. The CDR3 DNA is TGTGCCACCAGCAGAGGCGATGGGGGGTACGCAGATACGCAGTATTTT. It specifies CATSRGDGGYADTQYF.

The table lists this clone with a count of one. V gene TRBV3-1 (or the pseudogene TRBV3-2) combines with J gene TRBJ1-2; D perhaps matches TRBD1 (5 bases). This CDR3 has 14 residues. Trimming removed 2 bases at V and 6 bases at J, with 13 bases between. Germline V gene lookup returns CDR1 LGHDT and CDR2 YNNKEL (reference sequence). The CDR3 DNA reads as TGTGCCAGCAGCCAAAGACAGCGAGTGAATGGCTACACCTTC. Protein sequence: CASSQRQRVNGYTF.

This chain joins TRBV5-1 and TRBJ1-3; TRBD1 might be the D (6 bases). The germline V and J ends were trimmed by 7 bases and 0 bases, with 17 bases remaining between them. The CDR3 totals 16 residues. Germline lookup yields CDR1 SGHRS and CDR2 YFSETQ. Here the CDR3 DNA reads TGCGCCAGCTCCTTAGGGGGGGATCTCTCTGGAAACACCATATATTTT. This gives the protein CASSLGGDLSGNTIYF. The variable domain in full, completed from reference TRBV5-1 and TRBJ1-3, reads KAGVTQTPRYLIKTRGQQVTLSCSPISGHRSVSWYQQTPGQGLQFLFEYFSETQRNKGNFPGRFSGRQFSNSRSEMNVSTLELGDSALYLCASSLGGDLSGNTIYFGEGSWLTVV.

The chain uses TRBV11-2 and TRBJ1-1; D remains unclear. Germline V gene data show CDR1 as SGHAT and CDR2 as FQNNGV. CDR3 length equals 16 residues. V gave up 5 bases and J gave up 0 bases, with 16 bases separating them. CDR3 sequence reads: CASSPRARRVNTEAFF. Here the CDR3 DNA reads TGTGCCAGCAGCCCTCGGGCCCGGCGGGTGAACACTGAAGCTTTCTTT.

This chain joins TRBV5-6 and TRBJ1-1, with D possibly being TRBD1 (5 bases). The germline V gene encodes CDR1 SGHDT and CDR2 YYEEEE. This CDR3 is 14 amino acids long. V lost 4 bases and J 0 bases, leaving 10 bases between the germline ends. The CDR3 DNA reads as TGTGCCAGCAGCCCGACAGAGATGAACACTGAAGCTTTCTTT. It is translated as CASSPTEMNTEAFF.

The chain combines TRBV6-4 with TRBJ1-6, with D possibly TRBD1 on 6 matching bases. The germline gives CDR1 MRHNA, CDR2 SNTAGT. This CDR3 is built from 15 residues. Trimming left V 2 bases short and J 9 bases short, with 14 bases between. The CDR3 nucleotides read TGTGCCAGCAGTGACACAGGGCAATTTGGTTCACCCCTCCACTTT. Translated: CASSDTGQFGSPLHF.

V and J are TRBV6-2 or TRBV6-3 and TRBJ1-4; D is possibly TRBD1 (6 bases). Trimming took 5 bases from V and 7 from J, leaving 14 bases between them. The CDR3 totals 14 residues. Germline lookup yields CDR1 MNHEY and CDR2 SVGEGT. CDR3 coding DNA: TGTGCCAGCAGTCGACAGGTAGAATTTGAAAAACTGTTTTTT. Residues: CASSRQVEFEKLFF.

The J gene is TRBJ1-4, the V gene TRBV9; 12 nucleotides agree with TRBD1. The CDR3 length is 17 residues. CDR1 is SGDLS, CDR2 YYNGEE, per germline. J gave up 8 bases and V 3 bases, and 11 bases lay outside the gene matches. CDR3 sequence (DNA): TGTGCCAGCAGCGGACGTACAGGGACAGGGGGCCGGGAAAAACTGTTTTTT. As protein: CASSGRTGTGGREKLFF.

This clone was recorded only once. The chain is built from TRBV10-3 and TRBJ1-4, with 7 bases matching TRBD1. Germline V gene sequence: CDR1 ENHRY, CDR2 SYGVKD. V shed 3 bases, J shed 8 bases, and the junction held 3 bases outside the gene matches. CDR3 size: 13 residues. CDR3 sequence reads: CAISDQGEEKLFF. The CDR3 nucleotides read TGTGCCATCAGTGACCAGGGGGAAGAAAAACTGTTTTTT.

The CDR3 reads CASSQGPATNEKLFF. The CDR3 DNA follows: TGCGCCAGCAGCCAAGGTCCGGCAACTAATGAAAAACTGTTTTTT. This chain connects TRBV4-3 to TRBJ1-4; D is unresolved. Germline CDR1 reads LGHNA; CDR2 reads YSLEER. The CDR3 is 15 amino acids. The ends were cut back, 1 base at V and 0 bases at J, with 6 bases in the middle.

The V gene is TRBV7-2, the J gene TRBJ2-2; 8 positions agree with TRBD2. Losses at the gene ends were 4 bases for V and 1 base for J; bases not matched to a gene: 2. There are 15 residues in the CDR3. Per the germline V gene, CDR1 is SGHTA and CDR2 is FQGNSA. The CDR3 loop is CASSSGGLNTGELFF. The DNA for the CDR3 is TGTGCCAGCAGCTCGGGGGGGTTGAACACCGGGGAGCTGTTTTTT.

V gene TRBV5-1 combines with J gene TRBJ1-2; 9 positions match TRBD1. V trimming: 5 bases; J trimming: 8 bases; junction bases outside the gene matches: 16. The CDR3 has 16 amino acids. CDR1 SGHRS and CDR2 YFSETQ come from the germline V gene. The CDR3 region has the DNA TGCGCCAGCAGTTTGATGGGACAGGGTACGATGGGGGGCTACACCTTC. It encodes CASSLMGQGTMGGYTF.

CDR3 coding DNA: TGCGCCAGCAGCGCCGGGGAGACAGGGAATGGCTACACCTTC. Amino acids: CASSAGETGNGYTF. The genes are TRBV5-1 and TRBJ1-2; the match to TRBD1 covers 7 bases. The CDR3 spans 14 residues. Per the germline V gene, CDR1 is SGHRS and CDR2 is YFSETQ. V dropped 4 bases and J dropped 6; count of bases not matched to a gene: 9.

The J gene is TRBJ2-7, the V gene TRBV11-2; D gene uncertain. This CDR3 is 12 amino acids long. CDR1 SGHAT and CDR2 FQNNGV come from the germline V gene. The germline V and J ends were trimmed by 1 base and 4 bases, with 5 bases remaining between them. CDR3 in amino acids: CASSLVTYEQYF. CDR3 DNA sequence: TGTGCCAGCAGCTTAGTAACATACGAGCAGTACTTC.

In regard to this clone: As the CDR3 is not closed by the conserved phenylalanine or tryptophan, this likely results from a read error. It is unclear where the CDR3 begins or ends on the DNA, so no DNA is shown, and the CDR3 is as TCRdb lists it. This sequence joins TRBV4-3 and TRBJ2-3; TRBD2, the table's D call, lacks a check against the DNA. Termini included, the CDR3 measures 16 amino acids. CDR1 and CDR2 (germline): LGHNA, YSLEER. This CDR3 reads CASSQDLVIAGGQWAL.

V gene TRBV20-1 combines with J gene TRBJ1-3; 9 nucleotides line up with TRBD1. This CDR3 region has 15 residues. The trim removed 3 bases at V and 4 bases at J, leaving 7 bases unmatched. In germline, CDR1 is DFQATT, CDR2 SNEGSKA (reference sequence). CDR3 loop: CSASAGTGRGNTIYF. CDR3 nucleotides: TGCAGTGCTAGTGCCGGGACAGGGAGAGGAAACACCATATATTTT.

This chain joins TRBV6-4 and TRBJ1-2, with 8 bases fitting TRBD1. Trimming cost V 1 base and J 6 bases; bases outside gene matches: 10. The CDR3 totals 16 residues. Germline CDR1 and CDR2: MRHNA and SNTAGT. CDR3 DNA sequence: TGTGCCAGCAGTGACTTACAATTCCAGGGGGCGGATGGCTACACCTTC. Protein: CASSDLQFQGADGYTF.

This chain uses TRBV28 with TRBJ2-1; no clear D gene. Trimming took 7 bases from V and 8 from J, leaving 12 bases between them. Germline CDR1 MDHEN, CDR2 SYDVKM. The CDR3 loop spans 12 amino acids. The CDR3 region is CASTSRNDEQFF. The CDR3 DNA is TGTGCCAGCACCTCCAGGAATGATGAGCAGTTCTTC.